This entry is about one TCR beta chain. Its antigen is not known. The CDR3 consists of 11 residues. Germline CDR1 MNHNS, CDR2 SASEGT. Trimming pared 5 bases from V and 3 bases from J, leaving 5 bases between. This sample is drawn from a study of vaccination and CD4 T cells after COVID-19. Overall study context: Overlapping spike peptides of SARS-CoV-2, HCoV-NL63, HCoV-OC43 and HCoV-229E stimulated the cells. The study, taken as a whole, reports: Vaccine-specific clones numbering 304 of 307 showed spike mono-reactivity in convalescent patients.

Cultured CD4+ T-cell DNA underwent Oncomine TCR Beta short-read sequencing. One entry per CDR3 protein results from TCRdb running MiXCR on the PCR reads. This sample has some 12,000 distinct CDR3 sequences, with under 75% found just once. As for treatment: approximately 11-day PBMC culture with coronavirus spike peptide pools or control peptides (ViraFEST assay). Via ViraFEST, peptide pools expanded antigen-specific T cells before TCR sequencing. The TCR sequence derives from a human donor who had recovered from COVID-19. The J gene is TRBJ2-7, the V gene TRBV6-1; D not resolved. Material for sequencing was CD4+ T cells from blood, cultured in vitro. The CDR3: CASSPHYEQYF. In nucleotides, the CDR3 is TGTGCCAGCAGTCCCCACTACGAGCAGTACTTC.